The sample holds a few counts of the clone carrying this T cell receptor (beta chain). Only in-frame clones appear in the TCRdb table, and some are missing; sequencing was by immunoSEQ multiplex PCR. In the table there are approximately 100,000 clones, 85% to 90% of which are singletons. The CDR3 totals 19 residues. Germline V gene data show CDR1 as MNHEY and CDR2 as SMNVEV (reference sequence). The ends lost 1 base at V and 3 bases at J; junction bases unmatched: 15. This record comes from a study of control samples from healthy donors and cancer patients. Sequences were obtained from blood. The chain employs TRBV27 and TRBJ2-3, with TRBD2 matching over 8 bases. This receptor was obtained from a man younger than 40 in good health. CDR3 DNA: TGTGCCAGCAGTTTATTAGGCGCCGGGAGGGACAAGGGGACAGATACGCAGTATTTT. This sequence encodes CASSLLGAGRDKGTDTQYF.